This TCR beta chain stems from a study of T cells after yellow fever vaccination. Overall study findings and caveats: Contamination by abundant bulk-population clonotypes could be present in FACS-sorted repertoires. A small share of clonotypes appeared in both CD4 and CD8 compartments. Post-booster reappearance was seen for most primary-vaccination clones (about 95% CD4, around 90% CD8).

About this clonotype: No antigen is known for it.

V was pared by 4 bases and J by 3 bases, with 8 bases between. This CDR3 is built from 12 residues. Germline values: CDR1 SGHDT, CDR2 YYEEEE. 5'RACE template switching generated TCR cDNA, adding a universal primer site and UMIs. TCRdb processed the 5' RACE reads anew with MiXCR; each CDR3 protein has one entry. Among approximately 70,000 distinct CDR3 sequences, around 7% were seen once, and the ten largest hold around 37%. The origin of this receptor is a man aged 18 to 30 who received the YFV17D yellow fever vaccine. This sample comprised CD8+ T cells sorted from PBMCs, obtained roughly 46 days after the first yellow fever vaccination. The rearrangement links TRBV5-6 to TRBJ2-7; D gene uncertain. As DNA, the CDR3 is TGTGCCAGCAGCCCGCAGTGCTACGAGCAGTACTTC. Encoded protein: CASSPQCYEQYF.